This T cell receptor (beta chain) was recorded in a study of cytomegalovirus exposure and HLA in healthy donors. Study-level points and caveats: TCR beta chains numbering approximately 150 were designated cytomegalovirus-associated.

The PCR employed 60 Vbeta primers together with 13 Jbeta primers. The table came from immunoSEQ multiplex PCR; TCRdb's copy has only in-frame clones and leaves some out. Counted here are 140,000 or so clones, 70% to 75% occurring once; the ten biggest clones make up approximately 1.8%. There are 14 residues in the CDR3. V dropped 2 bases and J dropped 5; count of bases not matched to a gene: 6. From germline, CDR1 is MNHEY and CDR2 SVGAGI. Points on this clone: Its antigen is unknown.

The V and J genes are TRBV6-5 and TRBJ2-7; 7 bases agree with TRBD2. The sample consisted of PBMCs. This sequence was found in a woman in her 30s in good health and CMV-seronegative. The chain's CDR3 is CASSYGGSFNEQYF. The CDR3 coding sequence is TGTGCCAGCAGTTACGGCGGGAGTTTCAACGAGCAGTACTTC.